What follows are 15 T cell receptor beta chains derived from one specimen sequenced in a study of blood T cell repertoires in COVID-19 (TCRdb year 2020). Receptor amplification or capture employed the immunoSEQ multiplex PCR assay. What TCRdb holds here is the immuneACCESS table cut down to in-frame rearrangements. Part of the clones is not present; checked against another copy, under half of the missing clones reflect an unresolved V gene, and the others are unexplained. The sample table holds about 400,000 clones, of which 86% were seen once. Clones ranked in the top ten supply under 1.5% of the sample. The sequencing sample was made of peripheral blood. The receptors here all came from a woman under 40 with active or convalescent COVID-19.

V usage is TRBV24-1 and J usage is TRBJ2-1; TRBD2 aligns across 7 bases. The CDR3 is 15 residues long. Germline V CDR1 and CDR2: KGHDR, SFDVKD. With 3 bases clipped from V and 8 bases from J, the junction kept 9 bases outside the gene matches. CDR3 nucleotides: TGTGCCACCAGTGATAGGGGCGGGAGTTTTGATGAGCAGTTCTTC. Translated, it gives CATSDRGGSFDEQFF.

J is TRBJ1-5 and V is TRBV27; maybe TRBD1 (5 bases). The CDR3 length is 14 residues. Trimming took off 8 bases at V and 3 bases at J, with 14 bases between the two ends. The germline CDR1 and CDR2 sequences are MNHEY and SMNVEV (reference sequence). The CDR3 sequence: CASSGQGYNQPQHF. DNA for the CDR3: TGTGCCAGCTCGGGTCAGGGTTACAATCAGCCCCAGCATTTT.

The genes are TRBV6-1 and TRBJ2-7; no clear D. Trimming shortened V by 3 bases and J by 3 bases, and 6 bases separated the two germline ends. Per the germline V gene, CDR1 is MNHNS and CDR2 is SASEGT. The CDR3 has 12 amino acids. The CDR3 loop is CASSDSNYEQYF. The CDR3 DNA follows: TGTGCCAGCAGTGATAGCAACTACGAGCAGTACTTC.

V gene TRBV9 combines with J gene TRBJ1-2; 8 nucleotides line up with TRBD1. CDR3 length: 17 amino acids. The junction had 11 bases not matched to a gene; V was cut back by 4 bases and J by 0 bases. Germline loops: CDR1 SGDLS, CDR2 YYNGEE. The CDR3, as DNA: TGTGCCAGCAGCAAAACAGGGGGGGGGACCCCTAACTATGGCTACACCTTC. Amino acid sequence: CASSKTGGGTPNYGYTF.

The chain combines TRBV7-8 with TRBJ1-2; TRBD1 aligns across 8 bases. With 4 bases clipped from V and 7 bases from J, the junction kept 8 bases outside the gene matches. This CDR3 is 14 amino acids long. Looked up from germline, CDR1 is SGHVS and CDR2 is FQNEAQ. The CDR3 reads CASSSTGAGVGYTF. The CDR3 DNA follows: TGTGCCAGCAGCTCGACAGGGGCCGGGGTTGGCTACACCTTC.

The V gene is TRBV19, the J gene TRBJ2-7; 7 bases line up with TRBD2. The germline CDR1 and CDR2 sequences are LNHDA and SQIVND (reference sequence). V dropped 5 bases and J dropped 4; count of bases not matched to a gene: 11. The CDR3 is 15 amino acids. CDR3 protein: CASSSRLALRYEQYF. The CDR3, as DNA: TGTGCCAGTAGTTCCAGACTAGCTCTTAGGTACGAGCAGTACTTC.

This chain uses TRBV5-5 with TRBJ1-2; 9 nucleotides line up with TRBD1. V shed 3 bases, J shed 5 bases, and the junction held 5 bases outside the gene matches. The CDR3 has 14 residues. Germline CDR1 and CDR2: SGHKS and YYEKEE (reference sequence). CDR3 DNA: TGTGCCAGCAGCTCTTGGACAGGGGATTATGGCTACACCTTC. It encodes CASSSWTGDYGYTF.

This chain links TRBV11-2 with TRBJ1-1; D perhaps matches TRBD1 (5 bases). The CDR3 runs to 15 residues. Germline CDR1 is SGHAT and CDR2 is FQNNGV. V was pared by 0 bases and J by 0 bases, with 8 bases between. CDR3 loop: CASSLDWDLNTEAFF. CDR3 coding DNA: TGTGCCAGCAGCTTAGATTGGGACTTGAACACTGAAGCTTTCTTT.

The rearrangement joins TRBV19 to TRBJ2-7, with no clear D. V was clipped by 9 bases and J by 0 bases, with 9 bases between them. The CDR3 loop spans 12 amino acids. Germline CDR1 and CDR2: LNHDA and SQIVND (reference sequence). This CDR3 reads CASRAGSYEQYF. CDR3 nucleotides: TGTGCCAGCCGCGCCGGCTCCTACGAGCAGTACTTC.

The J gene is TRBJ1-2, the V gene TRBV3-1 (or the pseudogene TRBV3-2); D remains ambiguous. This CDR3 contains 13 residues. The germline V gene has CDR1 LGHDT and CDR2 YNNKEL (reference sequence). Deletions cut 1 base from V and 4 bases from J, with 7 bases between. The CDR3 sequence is CASSQAAGYGYTF. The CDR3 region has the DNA TGTGCCAGCAGCCAAGCCGCCGGCTATGGCTACACCTTC.

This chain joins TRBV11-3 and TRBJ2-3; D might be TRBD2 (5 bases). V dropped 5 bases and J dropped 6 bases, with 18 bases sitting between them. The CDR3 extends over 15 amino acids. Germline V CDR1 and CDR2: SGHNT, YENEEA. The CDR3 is CASSVGNLDFDTQYF. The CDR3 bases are TGTGCCAGCAGCGTTGGGAATCTGGACTTTGATACGCAGTATTTT. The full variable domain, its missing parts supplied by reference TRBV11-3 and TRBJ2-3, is EAGVVQSPRYKIIEKKQPVAFWCNPISGHNTLYWYLQNLGQGPELLIRYENEEAVDDSQLPKDRFSAERLKGVDSTLKIQPAELGDSAVYLCASSVGNLDFDTQYFGPGTRLTVL.

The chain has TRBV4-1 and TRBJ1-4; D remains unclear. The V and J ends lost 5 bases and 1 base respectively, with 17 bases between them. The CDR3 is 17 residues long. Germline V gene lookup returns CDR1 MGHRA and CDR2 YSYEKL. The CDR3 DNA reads TGCGCCAGCAGCGCCGTCGGTGTCGGAGGAACTAATGAAAAACTGTTTTTT. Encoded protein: CASSAVGVGGTNEKLFF.

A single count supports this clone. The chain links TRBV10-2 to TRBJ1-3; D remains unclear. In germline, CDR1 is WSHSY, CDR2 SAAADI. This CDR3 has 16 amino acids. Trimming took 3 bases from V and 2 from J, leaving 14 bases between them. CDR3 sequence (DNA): TGCGCCAGCAGTGATGTTCAGGTTTCGCCTGGAAACACCATATATTTT. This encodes CASSDVQVSPGNTIYF.

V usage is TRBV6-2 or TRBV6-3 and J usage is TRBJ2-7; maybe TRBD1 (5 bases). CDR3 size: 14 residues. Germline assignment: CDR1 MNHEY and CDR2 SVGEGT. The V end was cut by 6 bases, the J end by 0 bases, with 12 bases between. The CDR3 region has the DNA TGTGCCAGCAGCACGGACACGAGCTCCTACGAGCAGTACTTC. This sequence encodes CASSTDTSSYEQYF.

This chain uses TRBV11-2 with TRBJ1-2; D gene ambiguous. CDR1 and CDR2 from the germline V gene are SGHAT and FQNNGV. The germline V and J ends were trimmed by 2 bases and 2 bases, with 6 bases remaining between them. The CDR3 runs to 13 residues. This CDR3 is CASSLLENYGYTF. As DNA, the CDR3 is TGTGCCAGCAGCTTATTGGAGAACTATGGCTACACCTTC.